There are many counts of the clone carrying this T cell receptor (beta chain). Its antigen remains unidentified. As the method for making TCR beta libraries, quantitative 5'-RACE with molecular barcodes was used. TCRdb processed the 5' RACE reads anew with MiXCR; each CDR3 protein has one entry. The top ten clones hold approximately 4.2% of a sample with 40,000 or so distinct CDR3 sequences, 2.7% of them seen once. The data stem from a study of CD8 T cells in ankylosing spondylitis. Overall study results and limits: Prior literature has documented some motif variants in synovial fluid and blood from reactive arthritis. Researchers reportedly found disease-linked clones significantly enriched in matched ankylosing spondylitis synovial fluid. A motif of seven or eight highly homologous TCR beta variants was seen as apparently characteristic of ankylosing spondylitis blood.

V shed 1 base and J 1 base; nucleotides not matched to a gene: 9. This CDR3 has 19 residues. Germline V gives CDR1 SGDLS, CDR2 YYNGEE. This chain connects TRBV9 to TRBJ2-3; the match to TRBD2 covers 13 bases. Sequencing was carried out using blood, either unsorted or a sorted T cell fraction (not recorded which). The TCR originated in a male donor with ankylosing spondylitis or in good health (not recorded which). As DNA, the CDR3 is TGTGCCAGCAGCGTACGACTAGCGGGAGGAGACGGGGGCACAGATACGCAGTATTTT. It translates to CASSVRLAGGDGGTDTQYF.